A selection of T cell receptor beta chains follows, all from one sample in a study of neoadjuvant nivolumab and ipilimumab in lung cancer. Produced via immunoSEQ multiplex PCR; TCRdb's table is partial and in-frame only. The sample contains 44,000 or so clones, 75% to 90% of which appear only once. The sequencing used blood, collected before neoadjuvant nivolumab, alone or with ipilimumab. Receptors originate from an adult with non-small cell lung cancer. Some clones in this sample may be carry-over from other donors' samples. The CDR3 runs from the conserved cysteine through the conserved F or W. D genes are given only for firm matches. Some rows mark clone size as missing; the rest say once, few, many or name a class of expanded clone.

size	J	D	V	DNA	CDR3
.	TRBJ2-5	.	TRBV2	TGTGCCAGCGAGGCGGGCGAGACCCAGTACTTC	CASEAGETQYF
.	TRBJ2-7	.	TRBV18	TGTGCCAGCTCACCACCGTCACCGAAGGTCTACGAGCAGTACTTC	CASSPPSPKVYEQYF
.	TRBJ2-2	TRBD2	TRBV18	TGTGCCAGCTCGGAAGCCGGGACTAGCGCCACCGGGGAGCTGTTTTTT	CASSEAGTSATGELFF
once	TRBJ1-1	.	TRBV6-6	TGTGCCAGCAGTGACACGGTTCGGAACACTGAAGCTTTCTTT	CASSDTVRNTEAFF
.	TRBJ1-4	.	TRBV4-3	TGCGCCAGCAGCCAAGAGAGGACGGTTATTAATGAAAAACTGTTTTTT	CASSQERTVINEKLFF
.	TRBJ2-3	.	TRBV11-2	TGTGCCAGCAGCTTAGATCTTGTCACAGATACGCAGTATTTT	CASSLDLVTDTQYF
.	TRBJ2-3	.	TRBV7-3	TGTGCCAGCAGCGTCGGGACCACAGATACGCAGTATTTT	CASSVGTTDTQYF
.	TRBJ2-2	.	TRBV5-4	TGTGCCAGCAGACTTGGGGGTACAGGTCGGACCGGGGAGCTGTTTTTT	CASRLGGTGRTGELFF
.	TRBJ1-4	.	TRBV11-2	TGTGCCAGCAGCTTAGTTGGGACAAAACTGTTTTTT	CASSLVGTKLFF
few	TRBJ1-4	.	TRBV6-5	TGTGCCAGCAGGCCGGGAGGAACTAATGAAAAACTGTTTTTT	CASRPGGTNEKLFF
.	TRBJ2-7	.	TRBV15	TGTGCCACCAGCAGGCCAGAGAGGGACTACGAGCAGTACTTC	CATSRPERDYEQYF
.	TRBJ2-3	TRBD1	TRBV15	TGTGCCACCAGTTTGGACAGGGTCCCCACAGATACGCAGTATTTT	CATSLDRVPTDTQYF
.	TRBJ1-2	TRBD1	TRBV29-1	TGCAGCGTCCCGGACAGGGGGGCAGAGAACTATGGCTACACCTTC	CSVPDRGAENYGYTF
once	TRBJ2-7	TRBD1	TRBV14	TGTGCCAGCAGCCAATGGGGGGCAGGGGGCCCCTCCGAGCAGTACTTC	CASSQWGAGGPSEQYF
.	TRBJ2-7	.	TRBV13	TGTGCCAGCAGCTTAAAAGGGAGCTCCTACGAGCAGTACTTC	CASSLKGSSYEQYF
few	TRBJ2-1	.	TRBV9	TGTGCCAGCAGCGTAGCCGGAGGGGGGAGGAAGAGTTACAATGAGCAGTTCTTC	CASSVAGGGRKSYNEQFF
.	TRBJ1-5	.	TRBV6-1	TGTGCCAGCAAAAGATCCTCGGGCTGGAATCAGCCCCAGCATTTT	CASKRSSGWNQPQHF
.	TRBJ2-7	.	TRBV6-6	TGTGCCAGCAGTTACTCGTACAGGGCGGGGGAGCAGTACTTC	CASSYSYRAGEQYF
.	TRBJ1-4	TRBD1	TRBV6-6	TGTGCCAGCAGACCAGGGGGGGGAGAAAAACTGTTTTTT	CASRPGGGEKLFF
.	TRBJ2-7	.	TRBV18	TGTGCCAGCTCACCGCACAGGGACTCCTACGAGCAGTACTTC	CASSPHRDSYEQYF
.	TRBJ1-2	.	TRBV7-3	TGTGCCAGCAGCTTATCGGCTTCAGGGTCGGGCTACACCTTC	CASSLSASGSGYTF
.	TRBJ2-7	TRBD1	TRBV11-2	TGTGCCAGCAGCTTGCAGGGGGCGCAGGAGCAGTACTTC	CASSLQGAQEQYF
.	TRBJ2-7	.	TRBV7-3	TGTGCCAGCAGCTTAGGGAGCGGGCCAAGCTACGAGCAGTACTTC	CASSLGSGPSYEQYF
.	TRBJ2-2	.	TRBV7-2	TGTGCCAGCAGCTTGGGAGCGGGCAGGGACACCGGGGAGCTGTTTTTT	CASSLGAGRDTGELFF
.	TRBJ2-5	TRBD2	TRBV18	TGTGCCAGCTCACAACAACCTAGCGGGAGGGCCCAGACCCAGTACTTC	CASSQQPSGRAQTQYF
.	TRBJ2-7	TRBD2	TRBV5-1	TGCGCCAGCAGCTTGAGGGTGGGCCGAGCGGGAGCCTACGAGCAGTACTTC	CASSLRVGRAGAYEQYF
.	TRBJ1-2	.	TRBV7-9	TGTGCCAGCAGCGAAAATCGTCTGCATAACTATGGCTACACCTTC	CASSENRLHNYGYTF
.	TRBJ2-3	TRBD2	TRBV5-6	TGTGCCAGCAGCGTGACTAGCGGGTTAACGGATACGCAGTATTTT	CASSVTSGLTDTQYF
.	TRBJ2-7	TRBD1	TRBV6-4	TGTGCCAGCAGTCCCGGGACAGGGGGAAGCCCCTACGAGCAGTACTTC	CASSPGTGGSPYEQYF
.	TRBJ1-1	.	TRBV10-3	TGTGCCATCAGTGAGTCAGGGGTCACTGAAGCTTTCTTT	CAISESGVTEAFF
.	TRBJ2-1	TRBD2	TRBV10-2	TGCGCCAGCAGTGAGGTTTTTGGCGGGAGTAACGATGAGCAGTTCTTC	CASSEVFGGSNDEQFF
.	TRBJ2-1	.	TRBV23-1	TGCGCCAGCACCTATGGCAGGGAGGAGGATGAGCAGTTCTTC	CASTYGREEDEQFF
once	TRBJ1-5	.	TRBV6-5	TGTGCCAGCAGTCGGACGGGTAGCAATCAGCCCCAGCATTTT	CASSRTGSNQPQHF
.	TRBJ2-3	.	TRBV6-5	TGTGCCACCCTAGTCAGCCGGGCCACAGATACGCAGTATTTT	CATLVSRATDTQYF
.	TRBJ2-3	TRBD2	TRBV6-5	TGTGCCAGCAGACGGGGAGCGGGAGATGCAGATACGCAGTATTTT	CASRRGAGDADTQYF
.	TRBJ2-1	.	TRBV7-6	TGTGCCAGCAGCTTATTGGGGGTTGGGGGCGATGAGCAGTTCTTC	CASSLLGVGGDEQFF
few	TRBJ2-2	TRBD1	TRBV6-5	TGTGCCAGCAGTTGGGGGGACAGGAGGTCCGGGGAGCTGTTTTTT	CASSWGDRRSGELFF
few	TRBJ1-1	.	TRBV27	TGTGCCAGCAGTTCCACAGTAGACACTGAAGCTTTCTTT	CASSSTVDTEAFF
.	TRBJ2-7	TRBD1	TRBV30	TGTGCCTGGAGTCTGACAGGGTCCTACGAGCAGTACTTC	CAWSLTGSYEQYF
.	TRBJ2-7	TRBD2	TRBV9	TGTGCCAGCAGCGTTTCCCCCGGGACTAGCGGATACGAGCAGTACTTC	CASSVSPGTSGYEQYF
.	TRBJ1-1	.	TRBV9	TGTGCCAGCAGCGTAGGGGGGGTGGGAATGAACACTGAAGCTTTCTTT	CASSVGGVGMNTEAFF
once	TRBJ1-2	.	TRBV15	TGTGCCACCAGCAGGGTAGCAGGAGGAGGTGACTATGGCTACACCTTC	CATSRVAGGGDYGYTF
once	TRBJ2-3	.	TRBV29-1	TGCAGCGTTGAAGATCCCGGGGGAAGTACAGATACGCAGTATTTT	CSVEDPGGSTDTQYF
.	TRBJ2-1	TRBD2	TRBV30	TGTGCCTGGAGTCCATGGGAGGGTGAGCAGTTCTTC	CAWSPWEGEQFF
.	TRBJ1-2	.	TRBV6-5	TGTGCCAGTTTTTCTCGTTCTTCCTATGGCTACACCTTC	CASFSRSSYGYTF
few	TRBJ1-1	.	TRBV9	TGTGCCAGCAGCCCCCCTGGAGCTTTCTTT	CASSPPGAFF
.	TRBJ1-2	.	TRBV7-9	TGTGCCAGCAGCCCAGCGGACAGTTGGTTTGGCTACACCTTC	CASSPADSWFGYTF
.	TRBJ1-5	TRBD1	TRBV6-6	TGTGCCAGCAGTTACCGGGACAGGGTGGGCAATCAGCCCCAGCATTTT	CASSYRDRVGNQPQHF
once	TRBJ1-2	.	TRBV6-6	TGTGCCAGCGGCTCTGCCGAGGGATTTAACTATGGCTACACCTTC	CASGSAEGFNYGYTF